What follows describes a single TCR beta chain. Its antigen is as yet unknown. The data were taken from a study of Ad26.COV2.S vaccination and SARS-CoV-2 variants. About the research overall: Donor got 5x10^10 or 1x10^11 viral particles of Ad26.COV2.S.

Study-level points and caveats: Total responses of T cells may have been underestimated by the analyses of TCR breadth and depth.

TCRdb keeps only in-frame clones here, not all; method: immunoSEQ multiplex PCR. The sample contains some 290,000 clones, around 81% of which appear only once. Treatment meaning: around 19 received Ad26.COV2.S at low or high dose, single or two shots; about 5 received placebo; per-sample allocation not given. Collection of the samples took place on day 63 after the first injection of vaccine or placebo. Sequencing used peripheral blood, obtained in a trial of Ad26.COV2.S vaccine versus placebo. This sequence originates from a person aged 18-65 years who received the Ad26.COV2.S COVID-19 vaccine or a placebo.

The CDR3 spells CASSLQGTNEKLFF. The CDR3 region has the DNA TGTGCCAGCAGCCTTCAGGGGACTAATGAAAAACTGTTTTTT. This chain joins TRBV7-8 and TRBJ1-4, with D possibly being TRBD1 (6 bases). Germline V gene data show CDR1 as SGHVS and CDR2 as FQNEAQ. Trimming removed 5 bases from V and 2 bases from J, with 9 bases in between. CDR3 length: 14 residues. Based on the CDR3 plus reference TRBV7-8 and TRBJ1-4, the full variable domain is GAGVSQSPRYKVAKRGQDVALRCDPISGHVSLFWYQQALGQGPEFLTYFQNEAQLDKSGLPSDRFFAERPEGSVSTLKIQRTQQEDSAVYLCASSLQGTNEKLFFGSGTQLSVL.